This TCR beta chain is from a study of OX40 agonist ivuxolimab in advanced cancers. About the investigation overall: The costimulatory receptor OX40 (CD134) was targeted by ivuxolimab, a fully human IgG2 agonistic monoclonal antibody. The dose-escalation cohort was around 83% male with a mean age of around 64 years, ranging from 23 to 79. Partial responses were achieved by three dose-escalation patients, of whom one had hepatocellular carcinoma and two had cutaneous melanoma. The paper covers the monotherapy dose-escalation part of the phase I ivuxolimab trial, which included N ≈ 50 patients. Intravenous ivuxolimab was administered to patients every 2 weeks at six dose levels: 0.01, 0.1, 0.3, 1.5, 3 and 10 mg/kg. The purpose of peripheral TCRbeta sequencing was to test whether ivuxolimab changed TCR sequence diversity and led to clonal T-cell expansion. Among the approximately 50 dose-escalation patients, around 20 had hepatocellular carcinoma, roughly 15 melanoma, 9 renal cell carcinoma and 9 head and neck cancer. Prior anti-PD-1, anti-PD-L1 or anti-CTLA-4 therapy was permitted, and checkpoint inhibitors had been received by 40% to 50% of dose-escalation patients.

The trial excluded patients who had a history of autoimmune disease or were on systemic immunosuppression. Peripheral blood for TCR sequencing was collected from all dose cohorts at baseline, on cycle 4 day 1, and on cycle 7 day 1. Samples were obtained from an open-label, multicenter, first-in-human phase I dose-escalation trial of ivuxolimab. Adults with locally advanced or metastatic melanoma, renal cell, hepatocellular, or head and neck squamous cell carcinoma were enrolled in the trial. Before TCR sequencing, CD4+ T cells and CD8+ T cells from peripheral blood were sorted into separate populations. Concerning this clone: Its recognized antigen is unknown. No clone much larger than this one lies a single base away; base qualities are absent.

Broader findings and caveats from the paper: Low levels of normalized T-cell clonal expansion were also shown by some nonresponding patients. Partial responders in the 0.1-3.0 mg/kg groups had among the lowest normalized peripheral clonal expansion, especially among CD8+ T cells. After ivuxolimab, expanded clones were on average more numerous among CD8+ T cells than among CD4+ T cells. At doses of 0.1 to 3.0 mg/kg, clonal expansion of both CD4+ and CD8+ blood T cells was observed from baseline to week 6. The antigen specificity of the clonally expanded peripheral T cells was not determined.

To sequence the TCRbeta CDR3 region, genomic DNA was isolated from the sorted cells. The immunoSEQ Assay was used for sequencing of TCRbeta CDR3 regions. TCRdb mirrors the immuneACCESS table, restricted to in-frame sequences. Some clones are absent from its copies; in checked studies, under half trace to an unresolved V gene, and the reason for the others is unknown. The sample records tens of thousands of clones, 82% of which are singletons. 1.5% to 2% of the sample lies in the top ten. From the cysteine up to the phenylalanine, the CDR3 has a length of 12 residues. The kept DNA is CDR3 alone, 36 bases in frame from the first base. Taken from the germline V gene, the CDR1 and CDR2 loops are MDHEN and SYDVKM. The junction shows trimming of 2 bases on V and 6 bases on J, plus 5 bases between the germline ends.

Specimen: CD4+ or CD8+ T cells sorted from blood, collected in a trial of the OX40 agonist ivuxolimab. The chain uses TRBV28 and TRBJ2-1; the D gene assignment is ambiguous. The clonotype comes from an adult with an advanced solid tumor such as melanoma, head and neck, liver or kidney cancer. The CDR3 protein is CASSLLLNEQFF. The DNA sequence is as follows: TGTGCCAGCAGTTTACTGCTCAATGAGCAGTTCTTC. With all but the CDR3 taken from the reference TRBV28 and TRBJ2-1 genes, the full variable domain is: DVKVTQSSRYLVKRTGEKVFLECVQDMDHENMFWYRQDPGLGLRLIYFSYDVKMKEKGDIPEGYSVSREKKERFSLILESASTNQTSMYLCASSLLLNEQFFGPGTRLTVL.